One and the same sample provided the 8 T cell receptor beta chains below, sequenced in a study of T cell responses to AZD1222 COVID-19 vaccine. The repertoire was sequenced with immunoSEQ multiplex PCR; TCRdb's copy has only in-frame clones and lacks some. The sample consists of about 160,000 clones, around 87% of them appearing once. The sequencing here drew on peripheral blood, taken 28 days after the second AZD1222 dose. The receptors were gathered from an adult who received the AZD1222 COVID-19 vaccine.

The genes are TRBV6-1 and TRBJ1-5; D might be TRBD1 (6 bases). Germline lookup yields CDR1 MNHNS and CDR2 SASEGT. The V and J ends lost 2 bases and 3 bases respectively, with 8 bases between them. The CDR3 sequence is 14 residues long. This CDR3 is CASSEWTANQPQHF. Written as DNA, the CDR3 is TGTGCCAGCAGTGAATGGACAGCCAATCAGCCCCAGCATTTT.

The chain links TRBV6-5 to TRBJ1-1; 9 positions agree with TRBD1. The CDR3 loop spans 14 amino acids. In germline, CDR1 is MNHEY, CDR2 SVGAGI. The V gene end was trimmed by 6 bases and the J gene end by 4 bases; junction bases not matched to a gene: 6. CDR3: CASRTGGGGTEAFF. CDR3 sequence (DNA): TGTGCCAGCAGGACAGGGGGGGGAGGCACTGAAGCTTTCTTT.

The V call is TRBV2, the J call TRBJ1-1; D remains ambiguous. Trimming removed 3 bases at V and 5 bases at J, with 7 bases between. The CDR3 runs to 12 residues. From germline, CDR1 is SNHLY and CDR2 FYNNEI. The CDR3 here is CASSDMWTEAFF. The CDR3 nucleotides read TGTGCCAGCAGTGATATGTGGACTGAAGCTTTCTTT.

The CDR3 region has the DNA TGTGCCAGCAGCCAAGTTTCCTGGAGCTCCTACAATGAGCAGTTCTTC. It yields the protein CASSQVSWSSYNEQFF. The chain joins TRBV14 to TRBJ2-1, with no clear D. Trimming took 1 base from V and 0 from J, leaving 10 bases between them. Germline loops: CDR1 SGHDN, CDR2 FVKESK. This CDR3 spans 16 amino acids.

The chain employs TRBV6-5 and TRBJ1-2, with 10 nucleotides matching TRBD1. The V gene end was trimmed by 5 bases and the J gene end by 5 bases; junction bases not matched to a gene: 5. The CDR3 has 14 residues. The germline gives CDR1 MNHEY, CDR2 SVGAGI. The DNA of the CDR3 is TGTGCCAGCAGTCTTCCGGGACAGGGGTATGGCTACACCTTC. Its translation: CASSLPGQGYGYTF.

This chain uses TRBV5-1 with TRBJ1-1; D uncertain. Germline V gene sequence: CDR1 SGHRS, CDR2 YFSETQ. The CDR3 runs 14 residues. The germline V and J ends were trimmed by 0 bases and 5 bases, with 11 bases remaining between them. As DNA, the CDR3 is TGCGCCAGCAGCTTGGAGCCAGGACGAACTGAAGCTTTCTTT. This sequence encodes CASSLEPGRTEAFF.

J is TRBJ2-2 and V is TRBV30; D call uncertain. The CDR3 runs to 12 residues. Trimming cost V 1 base and J 12 bases, with 12 bases left between them. CDR1 is GTSNPN and CDR2 is SVGIG in the germline V gene (reference sequence). The DNA for the CDR3 is TGTGCCTGGAGTGCGGGCGATGCTAAGCTGTTTTTT. Translated, it gives CAWSAGDAKLFF.

The gene calls are TRBV14 and TRBJ2-3; 8 bases line up with TRBD1. The CDR3 extends over 14 amino acids. V lost 0 bases to trimming and J lost 6 bases; unmatched junction nucleotides: 2. CDR1 is SGHDN, CDR2 FVKESK, per germline. CDR3 protein: CASSQDHRGDTQYF. DNA for the CDR3: TGTGCCAGCAGCCAAGATCACAGGGGGGATACGCAGTATTTT.